This entry concerns a single T cell receptor (beta chain). The antigen is undetermined. Viral peptide pool expansion of antigen-specific CD4+ T cells preceded sequencing in the ViraFEST assay. CD4+ T cells were isolated after about nine days of culture. As their vaccination, participants received two doses of either BNT162b2 or mRNA-1273. This entry comes from a study of vaccination effects on CD4 cells after COVID-19. V lost 8 bases to trimming and J lost 7 bases, with 11 bases between them. Germline values: CDR1 WNHNN, CDR2 SYGVQD (reference sequence). The CDR3 length is 12 residues. Repertoires were generated with immunoSEQ multiplex PCR, while TCRdb's copy carries only in-frame clones and drops some. The sample shows 67,000 or so clones, over 70% of them seen only once.

Sequencing used CD4+ T cells from PBMCs cultured with HCoV-229E spike peptides, obtained after COVID-19 vaccination. The TCR originated in a human donor who received a COVID-19 vaccine. The chain joins TRBV10-1 to TRBJ1-4, with D tentatively TRBD1 (5 bases). The CDR3 spells CASPTAIEKLFF. The CDR3 DNA sequence: TGCGCCAGCCCGACAGCCATTGAAAAACTGTTTTTT.